This T cell receptor beta chain was recorded in a study of cytomegalovirus exposure and HLA in healthy donors. General study points: V- and J-gene trimming in TCR beta was tied to a missense DCLRE1C variant by an analysis performed later.

PCR was performed using 60 Vbeta and 13 Jbeta primers. The protocol was immunoSEQ multiplex PCR, while the TCRdb copy is restricted to in-frame clones and leaves out a portion. The table records some 150,000 clones, roughly 76% of them present only once. In regard to this clone: Its antigen remains unidentified.

This CDR3 comprises 15 residues. The germline gives CDR1 LGHNA, CDR2 YNFKEQ. Trimming removed 1 base from V and 4 bases from J, with 11 bases in between. The J gene is TRBJ1-3, the V gene TRBV4-2; D is unresolved. The receptor comes from a man aged 55 to 70 in good health and CMV-seronegative. The specimen was PBMCs. The CDR3 is CASSQVLGRGNTIYF. As DNA, the CDR3 is TGTGCCAGCAGCCAAGTACTAGGACGCGGAAACACCATATATTTT.